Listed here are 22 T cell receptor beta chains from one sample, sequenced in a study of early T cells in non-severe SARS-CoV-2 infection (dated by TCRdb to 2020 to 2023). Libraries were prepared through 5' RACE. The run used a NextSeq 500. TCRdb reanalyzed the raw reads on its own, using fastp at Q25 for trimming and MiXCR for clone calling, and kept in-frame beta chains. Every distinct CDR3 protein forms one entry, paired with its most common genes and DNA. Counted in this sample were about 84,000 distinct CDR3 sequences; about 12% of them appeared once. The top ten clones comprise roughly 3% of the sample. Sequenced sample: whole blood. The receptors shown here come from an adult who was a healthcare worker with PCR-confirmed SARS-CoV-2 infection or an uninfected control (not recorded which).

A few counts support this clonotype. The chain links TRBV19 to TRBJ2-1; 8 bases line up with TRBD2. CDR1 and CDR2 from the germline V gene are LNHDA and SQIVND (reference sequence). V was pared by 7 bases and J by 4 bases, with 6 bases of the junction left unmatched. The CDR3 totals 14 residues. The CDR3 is CASTFRGGYNEQFF. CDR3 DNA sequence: TGTGCCAGTACTTTCCGGGGGGGGTACAATGAGCAGTTCTTC.

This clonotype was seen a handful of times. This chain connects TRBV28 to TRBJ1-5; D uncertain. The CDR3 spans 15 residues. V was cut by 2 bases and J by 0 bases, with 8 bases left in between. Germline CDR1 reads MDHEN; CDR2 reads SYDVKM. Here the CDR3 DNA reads TGTGCCAGCAGTTTAACGCAGAATAGCAATCAGCCCCAGCATTTT. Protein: CASSLTQNSNQPQHF.

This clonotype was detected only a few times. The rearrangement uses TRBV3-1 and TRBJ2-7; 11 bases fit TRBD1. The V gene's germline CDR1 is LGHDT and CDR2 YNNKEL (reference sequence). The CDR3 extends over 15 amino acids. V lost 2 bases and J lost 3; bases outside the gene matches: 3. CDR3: CASSQLGTGGYEQYF. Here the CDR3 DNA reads TGTGCCAGCAGCCAACTCGGGACAGGGGGCTACGAGCAGTACTTC.

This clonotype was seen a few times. CDR3 sequence (DNA): TGTGCCAGCAGCTTAGGCCCGTGGGTCAAAAACATTCAGTACTTC. Residues: CASSLGPWVKNIQYF. V usage is TRBV5-6 and J usage is TRBJ2-4; the D is unclear. Germline loops: CDR1 SGHDT, CDR2 YYEEEE. This CDR3 has 15 residues. The ends were cut back, 2 bases at V and 3 bases at J, with 12 bases in the middle.

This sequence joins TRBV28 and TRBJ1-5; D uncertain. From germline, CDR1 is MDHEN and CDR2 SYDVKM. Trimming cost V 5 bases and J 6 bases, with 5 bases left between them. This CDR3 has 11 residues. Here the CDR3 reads CASSQGQPQHF. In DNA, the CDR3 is TGTGCCAGCAGTCAAGGTCAGCCCCAGCATTTT. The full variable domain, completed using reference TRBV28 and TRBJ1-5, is DVKVTQSSRYLVKRTGEKVFLECVQDMDHENMFWYRQDPGLGLRLIYFSYDVKMKEKGDIPEGYSVSREKKERFSLILESASTNQTSMYLCASSQGQPQHFGDGTRLSIL.

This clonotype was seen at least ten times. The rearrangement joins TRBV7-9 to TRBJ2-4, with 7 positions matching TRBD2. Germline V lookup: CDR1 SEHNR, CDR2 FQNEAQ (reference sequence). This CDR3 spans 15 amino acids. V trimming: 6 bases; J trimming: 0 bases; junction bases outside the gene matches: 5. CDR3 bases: TGTGCCAGCAGTCGGGGGGAATTAGCCAAAAACATTCAGTACTTC. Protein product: CASSRGELAKNIQYF.

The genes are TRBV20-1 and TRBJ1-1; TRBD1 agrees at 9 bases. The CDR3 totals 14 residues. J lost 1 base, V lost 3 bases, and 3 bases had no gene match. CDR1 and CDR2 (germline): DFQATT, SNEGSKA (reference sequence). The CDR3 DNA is TGCAGTGCTAGGGACAGGGGAGGGAACACTGAAGCTTTCTTT. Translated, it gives CSARDRGGNTEAFF.

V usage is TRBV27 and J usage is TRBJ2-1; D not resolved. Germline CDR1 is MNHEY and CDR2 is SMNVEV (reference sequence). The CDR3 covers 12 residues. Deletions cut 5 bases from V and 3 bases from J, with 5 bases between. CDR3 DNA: TGTGCCAGCAGTGCTAGCTACAATGAGCAGTTCTTC. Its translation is CASSASYNEQFF.

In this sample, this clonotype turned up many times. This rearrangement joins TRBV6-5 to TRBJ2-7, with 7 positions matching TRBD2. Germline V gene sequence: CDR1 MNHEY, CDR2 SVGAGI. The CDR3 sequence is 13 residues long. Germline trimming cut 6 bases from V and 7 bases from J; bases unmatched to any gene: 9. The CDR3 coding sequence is TGTGCCAGCAGACTGGGACGGGGGGAAGAGCAGTACTTC. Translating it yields CASRLGRGEEQYF.

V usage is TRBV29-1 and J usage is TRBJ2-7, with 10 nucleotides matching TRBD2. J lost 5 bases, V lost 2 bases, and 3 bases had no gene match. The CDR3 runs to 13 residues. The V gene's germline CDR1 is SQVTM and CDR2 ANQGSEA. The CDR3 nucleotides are TGCAGCGTTGAAAGCGGGAGGGTCGACGAGCAGTACTTC. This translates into CSVESGRVDEQYF.

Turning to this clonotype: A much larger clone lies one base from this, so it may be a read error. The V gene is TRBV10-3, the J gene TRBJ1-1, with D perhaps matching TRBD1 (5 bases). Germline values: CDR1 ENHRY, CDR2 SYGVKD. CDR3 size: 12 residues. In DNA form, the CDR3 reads TGTGCCATCAGCAGGGTGAACACTGTAGCTTTCTTT. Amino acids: CAISRVNTVAFF.

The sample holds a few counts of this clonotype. CDR3 nucleotide sequence: TGTGCCAGCAGTTTGGACAGGCGCACAGATACGCAGTATTTT. Protein product: CASSLDRRTDTQYF. J is TRBJ2-3 and V is TRBV27; TRBD1 matches at 7 bases. J gave up 1 base and V 3 bases, and 1 base lay outside the gene matches. CDR1 is MNHEY, CDR2 SMNVEV, per germline (reference sequence). CDR3 length: 14 residues.

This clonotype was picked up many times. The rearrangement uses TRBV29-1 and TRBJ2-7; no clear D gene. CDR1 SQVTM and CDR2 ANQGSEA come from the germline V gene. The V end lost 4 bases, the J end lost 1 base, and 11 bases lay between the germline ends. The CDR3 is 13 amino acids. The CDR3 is CSVGSGYSYEQYF. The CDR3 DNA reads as TGCAGCGTTGGCTCGGGTTATTCCTACGAGCAGTACTTC.

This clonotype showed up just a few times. CDR3 amino acids: CASCYSQNTGELFF. For the CDR3, the DNA is TGTGCCAGCTGTTACAGCCAAAACACCGGGGAGCTGTTTTTT. The genes are TRBV19 and TRBJ2-2; D is unclear. This CDR3 is built from 14 residues. Germline V CDR1 and CDR2: LNHDA, SQIVND (reference sequence). The V end lost 9 bases, the J end lost 2 bases, and 13 bases lay between the germline ends. The full variable domain, in which reference TRBV19 and TRBJ2-2 provide the parts outside the CDR3, is DGGITQSPKYLFRKEGQNVTLSCEQNLNHDAMYWYRQDPGQGLRLIYYSQIVNDFQKGDIAEGYSVSREKKESFPLTVTSAQKNPTAFYLCASCYSQNTGELFFGEGSRLTVL.

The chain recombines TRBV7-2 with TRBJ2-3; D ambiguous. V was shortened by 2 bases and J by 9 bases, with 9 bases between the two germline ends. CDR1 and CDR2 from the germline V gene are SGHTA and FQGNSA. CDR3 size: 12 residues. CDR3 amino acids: CASSLPSPTQYF. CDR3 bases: TGTGCCAGCAGCTTACCCAGCCCAACGCAGTATTTT.

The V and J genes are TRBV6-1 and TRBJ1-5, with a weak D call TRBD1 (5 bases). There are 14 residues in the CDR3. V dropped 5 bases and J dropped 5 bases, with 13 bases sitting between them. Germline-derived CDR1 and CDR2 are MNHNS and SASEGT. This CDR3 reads CASSPLGGYQPQHF. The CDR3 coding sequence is TGTGCCAGCAGTCCCCTGGGGGGGTATCAGCCCCAGCATTTT.

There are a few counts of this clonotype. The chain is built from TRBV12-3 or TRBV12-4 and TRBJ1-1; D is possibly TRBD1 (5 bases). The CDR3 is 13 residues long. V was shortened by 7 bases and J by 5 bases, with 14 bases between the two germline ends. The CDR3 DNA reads TGTGCCAGCATTCCGGGGGTGGGAACTGAAGCTTTCTTT. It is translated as CASIPGVGTEAFF.

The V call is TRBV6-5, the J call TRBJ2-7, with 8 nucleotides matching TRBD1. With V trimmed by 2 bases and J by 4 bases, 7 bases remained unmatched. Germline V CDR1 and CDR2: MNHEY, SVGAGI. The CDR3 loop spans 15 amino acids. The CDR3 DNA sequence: TGTGCCAGCAGTTACGGGGCAGGGGGCAAGTACGAGCAGTACTTC. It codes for CASSYGAGGKYEQYF.

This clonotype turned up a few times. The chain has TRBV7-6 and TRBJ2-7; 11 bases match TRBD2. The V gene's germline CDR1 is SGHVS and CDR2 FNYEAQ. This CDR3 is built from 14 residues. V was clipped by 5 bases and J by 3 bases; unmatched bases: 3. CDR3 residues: CASSQGLAVYEQYF. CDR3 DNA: TGTGCCAGCAGCCAGGGACTAGCGGTCTACGAGCAGTACTTC. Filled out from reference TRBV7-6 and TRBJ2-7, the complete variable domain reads GAGVSQSPRYKVTKRGQDVALRCDPISGHVSLYWYRQALGQGPEFLTYFNYEAQQDKSGLPNDRFSAERPEGSISTLTIQRTEQRDSAMYRCASSQGLAVYEQYFGPGTRLTVT.

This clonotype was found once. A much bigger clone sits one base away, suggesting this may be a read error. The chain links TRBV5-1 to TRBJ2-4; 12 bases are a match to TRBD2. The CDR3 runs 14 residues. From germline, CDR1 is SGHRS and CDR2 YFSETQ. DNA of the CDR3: TGCGTCAGCAGCTTGGCCGGGACTAGCGGGCCGTTGTACTTC. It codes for CVSSLAGTSGPLYF.

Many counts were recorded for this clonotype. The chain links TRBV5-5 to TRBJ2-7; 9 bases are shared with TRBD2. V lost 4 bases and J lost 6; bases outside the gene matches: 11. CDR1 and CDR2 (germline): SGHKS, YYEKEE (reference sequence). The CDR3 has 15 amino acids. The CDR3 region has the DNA TGTGCCAGCAGCCCCGATGCAGCGGGAGGACCCGAGCAGTACTTC. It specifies CASSPDAAGGPEQYF.

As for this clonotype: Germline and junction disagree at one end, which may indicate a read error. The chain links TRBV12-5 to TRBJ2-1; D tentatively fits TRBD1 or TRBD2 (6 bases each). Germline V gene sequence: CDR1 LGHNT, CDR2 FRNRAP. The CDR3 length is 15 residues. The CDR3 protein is CASALGGGIYNEQFF. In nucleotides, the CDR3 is TGTGCTAGTGCTTTGGGGGGCGGGATTTACAATGAGCAGTTCTTC.